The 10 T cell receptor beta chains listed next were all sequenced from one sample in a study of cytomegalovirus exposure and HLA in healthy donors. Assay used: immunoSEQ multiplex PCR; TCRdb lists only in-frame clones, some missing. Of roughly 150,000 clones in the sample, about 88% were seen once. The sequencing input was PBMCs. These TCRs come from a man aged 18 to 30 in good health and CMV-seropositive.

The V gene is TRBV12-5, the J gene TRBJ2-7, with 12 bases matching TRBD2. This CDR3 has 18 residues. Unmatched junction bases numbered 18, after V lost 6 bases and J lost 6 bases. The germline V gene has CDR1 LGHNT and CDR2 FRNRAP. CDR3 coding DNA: TGTGCTAGTGGACCAGGGTTCCTAGCGGGAGGGCCTCAAGGCGAGCAGTACTTC. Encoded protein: CASGPGFLAGGPQGEQYF.

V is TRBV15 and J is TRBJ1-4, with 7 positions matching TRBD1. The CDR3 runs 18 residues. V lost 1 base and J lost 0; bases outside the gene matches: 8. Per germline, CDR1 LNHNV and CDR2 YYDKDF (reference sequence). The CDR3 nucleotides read TGTGCCACCAGCAGAGTTAAGGGGGCCATTGCAACTAATGAAAAACTGTTTTTT. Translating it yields CATSRVKGAIATNEKLFF.

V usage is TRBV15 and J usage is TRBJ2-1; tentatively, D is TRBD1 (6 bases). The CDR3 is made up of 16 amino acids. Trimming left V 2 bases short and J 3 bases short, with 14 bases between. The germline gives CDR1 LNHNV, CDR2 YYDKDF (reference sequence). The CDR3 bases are TGTGCCACCAGCAGATATAACAGGGTGGGCTACAATGAGCAGTTCTTC. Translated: CATSRYNRVGYNEQFF.

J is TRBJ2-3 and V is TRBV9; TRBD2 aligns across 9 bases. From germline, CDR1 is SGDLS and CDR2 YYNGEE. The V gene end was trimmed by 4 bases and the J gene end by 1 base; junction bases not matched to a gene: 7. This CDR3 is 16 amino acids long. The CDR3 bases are TGTGCCAGCAGCACATCGACTAGCGGACGCACAGATACGCAGTATTTT. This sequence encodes CASSTSTSGRTDTQYF. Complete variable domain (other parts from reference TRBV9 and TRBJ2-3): DSGVTQTPKHLITATGQRVTLRCSPRSGDLSVYWYQQSLDQGLQFLIQYYNGEERAKGNILERFSAQQFPDLHSELNLSSLELGDSALYFCASSTSTSGRTDTQYFGPGTRLTVL.

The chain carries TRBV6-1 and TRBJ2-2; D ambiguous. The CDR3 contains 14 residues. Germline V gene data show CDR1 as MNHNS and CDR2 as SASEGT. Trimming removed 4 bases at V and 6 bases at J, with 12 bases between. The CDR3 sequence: CASSAFPGAGELFF. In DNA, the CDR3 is TGTGCCAGCAGTGCATTCCCAGGTGCCGGGGAGCTGTTTTTT.

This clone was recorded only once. DNA for the CDR3: TGTGCCAGCAGTTGGGGACAGGCTCTCTACGAGCAGTACTTC. Encoded protein: CASSWGQALYEQYF. The gene calls are TRBV28 and TRBJ2-7, with TRBD1 matching over 8 bases. The CDR3 is 14 amino acids. V lost 4 bases, J lost 3 bases, and 5 bases stayed unmatched. Looked up from germline, CDR1 is MDHEN and CDR2 is SYDVKM.

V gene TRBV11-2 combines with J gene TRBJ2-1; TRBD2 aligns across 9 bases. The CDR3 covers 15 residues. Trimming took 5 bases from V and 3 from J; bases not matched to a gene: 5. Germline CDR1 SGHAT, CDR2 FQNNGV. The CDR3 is CASSLAGKRYNEQFF. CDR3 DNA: TGTGCCAGCAGCCTAGCGGGAAAACGCTACAATGAGCAGTTCTTC.

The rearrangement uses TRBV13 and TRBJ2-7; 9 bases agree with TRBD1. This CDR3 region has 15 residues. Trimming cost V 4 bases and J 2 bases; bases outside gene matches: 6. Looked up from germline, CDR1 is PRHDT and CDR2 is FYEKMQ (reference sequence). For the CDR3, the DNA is TGTGCCAGCAGCTACCCGGGACAGGGAGCCTACGAGCAGTACTTC. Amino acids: CASSYPGQGAYEQYF.

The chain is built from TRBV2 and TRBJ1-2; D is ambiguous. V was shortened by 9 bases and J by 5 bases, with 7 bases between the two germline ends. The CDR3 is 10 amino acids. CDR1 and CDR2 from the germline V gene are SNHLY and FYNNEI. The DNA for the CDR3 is TGTGCCAGTCGGGGTTATGGCTACACCTTC. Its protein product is CASRGYGYTF.

Here the CDR3 reads CASSEYRGSNEKLFF. The CDR3 nucleotides are TGTGCCAGCAGCGAATACAGGGGGTCTAATGAAAAACTGTTTTTT. The rearrangement links TRBV5-4 to TRBJ1-4, with 8 bases lining up with TRBD1. Germline V lookup: CDR1 SGHNT, CDR2 YYREEE (reference sequence). CDR3 length equals 15 residues. V shed 4 bases and J 3 bases; nucleotides not matched to a gene: 5.